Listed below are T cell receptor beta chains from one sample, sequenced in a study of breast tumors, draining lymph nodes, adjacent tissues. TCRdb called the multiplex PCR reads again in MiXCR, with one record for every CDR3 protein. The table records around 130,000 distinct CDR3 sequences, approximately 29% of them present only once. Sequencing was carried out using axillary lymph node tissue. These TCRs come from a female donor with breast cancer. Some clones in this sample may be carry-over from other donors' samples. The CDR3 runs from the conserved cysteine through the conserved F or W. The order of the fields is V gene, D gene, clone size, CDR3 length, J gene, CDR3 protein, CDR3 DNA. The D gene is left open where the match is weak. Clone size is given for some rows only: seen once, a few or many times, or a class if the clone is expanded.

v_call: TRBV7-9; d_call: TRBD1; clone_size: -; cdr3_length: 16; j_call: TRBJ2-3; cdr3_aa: CASSGPPGQGPDTQYF; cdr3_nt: TGTGCCAGCAGCGGGCCCCCGGGACAGGGCCCAGATACGCAGTATTTT
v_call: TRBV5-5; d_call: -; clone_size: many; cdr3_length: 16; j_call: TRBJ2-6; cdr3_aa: CASSLWQIAGANVLTF; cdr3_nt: TGTGCCAGCAGCTTGTGGCAGATAGCTGGGGCCAACGTCCTGACTTTC
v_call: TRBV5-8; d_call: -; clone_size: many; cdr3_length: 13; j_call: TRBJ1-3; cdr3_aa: CASGRLFGNTIYF; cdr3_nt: TGTGCCAGCGGACGGCTCTTTGGAAACACCATATATTTT
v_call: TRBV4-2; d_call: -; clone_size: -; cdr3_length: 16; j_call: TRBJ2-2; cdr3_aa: CASSPPTGSVTGELFF; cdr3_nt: TGTGCCAGCAGCCCACCGACGGGTTCGGTCACCGGGGAGCTGTTTTTT
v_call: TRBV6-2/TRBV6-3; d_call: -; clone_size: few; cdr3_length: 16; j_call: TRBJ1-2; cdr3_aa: CASSPRQGVLNYGYTF; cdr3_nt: TGTGCCAGCAGTCCGCGGCAGGGCGTGCTAAACTATGGCTACACCTTC
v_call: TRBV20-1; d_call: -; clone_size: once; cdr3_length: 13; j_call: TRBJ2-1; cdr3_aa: CSATRDGRNEQFF; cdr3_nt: TGCAGTGCTACCCGGGACGGTCGGAATGAGCAGTTCTTC
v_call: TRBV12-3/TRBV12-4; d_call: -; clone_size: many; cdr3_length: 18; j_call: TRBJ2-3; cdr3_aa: CASSNPGTLWRGTDTQYF; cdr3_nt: TGTGCCAGCAGTAACCCCGGGACACTATGGAGAGGCACAGATACGCAGTATTTT
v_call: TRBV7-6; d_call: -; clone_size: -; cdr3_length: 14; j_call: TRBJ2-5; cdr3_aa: CASSFDSGWETQYF; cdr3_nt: TGTGCCAGCAGCTTTGATTCAGGGTGGGAGACCCAGTACTTC
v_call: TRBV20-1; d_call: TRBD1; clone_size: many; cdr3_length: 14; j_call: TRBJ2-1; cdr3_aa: CSARGTGGANEQFF; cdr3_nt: TGCAGTGCTAGAGGGACAGGGGGCGCCAATGAGCAGTTCTTC
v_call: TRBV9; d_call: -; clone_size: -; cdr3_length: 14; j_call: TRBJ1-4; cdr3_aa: CASSGQDSNEELFF; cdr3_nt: TGTGCCAGCAGCGGCCAGGACAGCAATGAAGAACTGTTTTTT
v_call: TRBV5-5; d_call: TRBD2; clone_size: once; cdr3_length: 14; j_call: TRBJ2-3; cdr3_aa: CASSLAGEADTQYF; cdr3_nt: TGTGCCAGCAGCTTAGCGGGGGAGGCAGATACGCAGTATTTT
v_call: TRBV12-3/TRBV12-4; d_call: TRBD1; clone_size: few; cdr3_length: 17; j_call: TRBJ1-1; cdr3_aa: CASSFHGGGASDTEAFF; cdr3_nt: TGTGCCAGCAGTTTTCATGGAGGGGGCGCGTCGGACACTGAAGCTTTCTTT
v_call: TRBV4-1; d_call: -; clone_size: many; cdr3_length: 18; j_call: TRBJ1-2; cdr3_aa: CASSQDQKFRESNHGYTF; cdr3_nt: TGCGCCAGCAGCCAAGACCAAAAATTTCGGGAATCGAACCATGGCTACACCTTC
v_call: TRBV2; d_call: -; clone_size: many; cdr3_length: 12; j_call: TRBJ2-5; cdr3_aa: CASSPHRETQYF; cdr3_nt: TGTGCCAGCAGTCCCCATCGGGAGACCCAGTACTTC
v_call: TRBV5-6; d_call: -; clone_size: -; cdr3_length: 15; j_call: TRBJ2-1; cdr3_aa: CASSWGGGPGNEQFF; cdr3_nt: TGTGCCAGCAGCTGGGGAGGGGGGCCGGGGAATGAGCAGTTCTTC
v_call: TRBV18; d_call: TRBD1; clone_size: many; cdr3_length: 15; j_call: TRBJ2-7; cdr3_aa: CASSPWTGGDYEQYF; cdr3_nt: TGTGCCAGCTCACCTTGGACAGGGGGCGACTACGAGCAGTACTTC
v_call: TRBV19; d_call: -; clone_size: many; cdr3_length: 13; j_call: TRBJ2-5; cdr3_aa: CASSIGVQETQYF; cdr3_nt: TGTGCCAGTAGTATAGGAGTACAAGAGACCCAGTACTTC
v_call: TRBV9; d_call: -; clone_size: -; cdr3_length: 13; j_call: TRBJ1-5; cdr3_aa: CASSVGWDQPQHF; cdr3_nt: TGTGCCAGCAGCGTAGGGTGGGATCAGCCCCAGCATTTT
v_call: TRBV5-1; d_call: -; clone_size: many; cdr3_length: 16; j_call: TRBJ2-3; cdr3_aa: CASSLAPSSGSDTQYF; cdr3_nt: TGCGCCAGCAGCTTGGCCCCCTCCTCAGGTTCGGATACGCAGTATTTT
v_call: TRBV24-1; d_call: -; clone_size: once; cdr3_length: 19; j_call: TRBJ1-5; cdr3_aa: CATSETGTGITGVFWPQHF; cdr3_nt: -
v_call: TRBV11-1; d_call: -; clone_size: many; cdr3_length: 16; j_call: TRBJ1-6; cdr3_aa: CASGGPAGGNNSPLHF; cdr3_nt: TGTGCCAGCGGGGGTCCAGCGGGAGGTAACAATTCACCCCTCCACTTT
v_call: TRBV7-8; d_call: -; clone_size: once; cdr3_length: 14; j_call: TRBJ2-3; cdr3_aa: CASSPGFSTDTRYF; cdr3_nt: TGTGCCAGCAGCCCGGGATTTAGCACAGATACGCGGTATTTT
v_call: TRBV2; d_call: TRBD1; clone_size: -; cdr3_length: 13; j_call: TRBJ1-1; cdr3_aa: CASRTTKQGEAFF; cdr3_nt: TGTGCCAGCAGGACGACGAAACAGGGGGAGGCTTTCTTT
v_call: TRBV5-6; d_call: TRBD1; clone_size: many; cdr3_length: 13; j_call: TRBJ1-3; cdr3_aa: CASSPTGGNTIYF; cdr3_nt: TGTGCCAGCAGCCCGACAGGGGGAAACACCATATATTTT
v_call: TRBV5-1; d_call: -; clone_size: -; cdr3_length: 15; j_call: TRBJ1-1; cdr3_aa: CASSLAGGEGTEAFF; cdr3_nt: TGCGCCAGCAGCTTGGCCGGGGGAGAGGGCACTGAAGCTTTCTTT
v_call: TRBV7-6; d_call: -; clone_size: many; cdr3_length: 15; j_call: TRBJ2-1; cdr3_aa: CASSLSGFTYNEQFF; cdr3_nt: TGTGCCAGCAGCCTCTCCGGATTCACCTACAATGAGCAGTTCTTC
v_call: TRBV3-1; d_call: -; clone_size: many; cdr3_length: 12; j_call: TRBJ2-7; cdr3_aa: CASSLRTGEQYF; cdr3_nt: TGTGCCAGCAGCCTGCGTACCGGCGAGCAGTACTTC
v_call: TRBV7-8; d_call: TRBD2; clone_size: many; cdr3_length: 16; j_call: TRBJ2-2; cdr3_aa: CASSFGFSGVVGELFF; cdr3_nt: TGTGCCAGCAGCTTTGGATTTAGCGGGGTCGTCGGGGAGCTGTTTTTT
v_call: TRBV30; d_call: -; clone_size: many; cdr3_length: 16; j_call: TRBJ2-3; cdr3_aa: CAWSVGVAPGTDTQYF; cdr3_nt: TGTGCCTGGAGTGTAGGAGTAGCGCCCGGCACAGATACGCAGTATTTT
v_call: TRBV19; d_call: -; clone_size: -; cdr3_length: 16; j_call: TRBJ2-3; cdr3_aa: CASSSMGGAGTDTQYF; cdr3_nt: TGTGCCAGTAGTAGCATGGGGGGGGCGGGCACAGATACGCAGTATTTT
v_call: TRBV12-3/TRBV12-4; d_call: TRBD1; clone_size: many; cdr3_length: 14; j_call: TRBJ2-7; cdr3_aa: CASSLWQGASEQYF; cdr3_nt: TGTGCCAGCAGTTTATGGCAGGGGGCGTCCGAGCAGTACTTC
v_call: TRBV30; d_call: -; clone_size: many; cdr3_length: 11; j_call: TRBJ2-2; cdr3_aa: CAWKNTGELFF; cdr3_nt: TGTGCCTGGAAAAACACCGGGGAGCTGTTTTTT
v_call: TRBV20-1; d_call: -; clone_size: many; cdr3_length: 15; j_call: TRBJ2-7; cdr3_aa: CSVRDPRAPEWEQYF; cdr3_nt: TGCAGTGTTAGAGACCCCCGGGCCCCAGAGTGGGAGCAGTACTTC
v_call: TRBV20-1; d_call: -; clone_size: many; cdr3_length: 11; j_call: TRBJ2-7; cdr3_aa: CSGRTPYEQYF; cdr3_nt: TGCAGTGGACGCACGCCATACGAGCAGTACTTC
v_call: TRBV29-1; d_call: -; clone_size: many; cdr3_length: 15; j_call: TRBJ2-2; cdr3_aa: CSVPTGAPNTGELFF; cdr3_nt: TGCAGCGTCCCCACCGGGGCCCCGAACACCGGGGAGCTGTTTTTT
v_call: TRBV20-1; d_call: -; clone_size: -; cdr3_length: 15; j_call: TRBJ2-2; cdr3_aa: CSAYPGTLNTGELFF; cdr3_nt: TGCAGTGCTTACCCCGGGACTCTGAACACCGGGGAGCTGTTTTTT
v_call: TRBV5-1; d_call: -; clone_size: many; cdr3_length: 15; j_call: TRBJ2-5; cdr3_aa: CASSPWGVSQETQYF; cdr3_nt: TGCGCCAGCAGCCCCTGGGGGGTGAGCCAAGAGACCCAGTACTTC
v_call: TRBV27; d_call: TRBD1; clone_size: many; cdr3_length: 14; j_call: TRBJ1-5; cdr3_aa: CASSKGTGNQPQHF; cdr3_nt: TGTGCCAGCAGTAAGGGGACAGGCAATCAGCCCCAGCATTTT
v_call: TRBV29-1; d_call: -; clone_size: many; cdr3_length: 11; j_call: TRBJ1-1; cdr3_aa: CSVDRGTEAFF; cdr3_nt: TGCAGCGTTGACAGGGGCACTGAAGCTTTCTTT
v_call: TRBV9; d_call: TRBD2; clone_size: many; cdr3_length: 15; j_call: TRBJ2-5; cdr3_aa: CASSVGLAVQETQYF; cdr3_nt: TGTGCCAGCAGCGTAGGACTAGCGGTCCAAGAGACCCAGTACTTC
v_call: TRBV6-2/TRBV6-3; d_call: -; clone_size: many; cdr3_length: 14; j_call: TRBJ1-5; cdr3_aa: CASHRVGGNQPQHF; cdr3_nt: TGTGCCAGCCACAGGGTTGGGGGCAATCAGCCCCAGCATTTT
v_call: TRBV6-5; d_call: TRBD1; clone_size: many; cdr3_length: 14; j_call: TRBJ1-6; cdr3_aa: CASSNRGLNSPLHF; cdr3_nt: TGTGCCAGCAGTAACAGGGGGCTCAATTCACCCCTCCACTTT
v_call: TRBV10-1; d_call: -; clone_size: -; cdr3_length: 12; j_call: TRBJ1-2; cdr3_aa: CANITDLYGYTF; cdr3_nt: TGCGCCAACATTACAGATCTCTATGGCTACACCTTC
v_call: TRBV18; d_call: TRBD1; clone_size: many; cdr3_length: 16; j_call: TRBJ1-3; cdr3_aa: CASSVTGPGSGNTIYF; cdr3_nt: TGTGCCAGCTCCGTGACAGGGCCCGGTTCGGGAAACACCATATATTTT
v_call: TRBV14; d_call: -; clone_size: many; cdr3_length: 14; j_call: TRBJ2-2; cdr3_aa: CASSPLLGPGELFF; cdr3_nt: TGTGCCAGCAGCCCCCTCTTGGGCCCTGGGGAGCTGTTTTTT
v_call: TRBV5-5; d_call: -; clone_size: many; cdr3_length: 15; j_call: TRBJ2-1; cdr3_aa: CASSWAQGPYNEQFF; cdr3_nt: TGTGCCAGCAGCTGGGCCCAGGGGCCCTACAATGAGCAGTTCTTC
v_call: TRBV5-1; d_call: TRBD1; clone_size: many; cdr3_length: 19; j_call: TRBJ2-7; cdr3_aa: CASSYPMGTGGISSYEQYF; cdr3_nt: TGCGCCAGCAGCTACCCTATGGGGACAGGGGGGATCAGCTCCTACGAGCAGTACTTC
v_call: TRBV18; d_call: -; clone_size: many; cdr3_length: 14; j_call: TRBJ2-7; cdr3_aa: CASSPFSGSYEQYF; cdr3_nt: TGTGCCAGCTCACCGTTTTCTGGCTCCTACGAGCAGTACTTC
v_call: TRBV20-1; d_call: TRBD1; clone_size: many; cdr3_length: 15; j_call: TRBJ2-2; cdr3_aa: CSARVQDRSAGELFF; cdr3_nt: TGCAGTGCTAGAGTACAGGACAGGAGCGCCGGGGAGCTGTTTTTT
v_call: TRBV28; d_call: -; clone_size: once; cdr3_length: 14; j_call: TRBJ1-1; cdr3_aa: CASAYREANTEAFF; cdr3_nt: TGTGCCAGCGCTTACAGGGAGGCGAACACTGAAGCTTTCTTT
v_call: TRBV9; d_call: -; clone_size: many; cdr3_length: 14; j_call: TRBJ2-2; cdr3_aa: CASSVVVGNGELFF; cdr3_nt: TGTGCCAGCAGCGTAGTTGTGGGAAACGGGGAGCTGTTTTTT
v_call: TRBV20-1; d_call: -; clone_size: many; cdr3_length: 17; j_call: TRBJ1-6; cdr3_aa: CSARDFRVPEGNSPLHF; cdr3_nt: TGCAGTGCTAGAGATTTTAGAGTCCCCGAGGGTAATTCACCCCTCCACTTT
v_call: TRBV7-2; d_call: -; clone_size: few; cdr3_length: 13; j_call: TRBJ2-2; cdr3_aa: CASSVRGPGELFF; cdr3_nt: TGTGCCAGCAGCGTTCGGGGTCCCGGGGAGCTGTTTTTT
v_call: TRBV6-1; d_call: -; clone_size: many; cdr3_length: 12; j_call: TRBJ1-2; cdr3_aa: CASKGGNYGYTF; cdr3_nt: TGTGCCAGTAAGGGAGGGAACTATGGCTACACCTTC